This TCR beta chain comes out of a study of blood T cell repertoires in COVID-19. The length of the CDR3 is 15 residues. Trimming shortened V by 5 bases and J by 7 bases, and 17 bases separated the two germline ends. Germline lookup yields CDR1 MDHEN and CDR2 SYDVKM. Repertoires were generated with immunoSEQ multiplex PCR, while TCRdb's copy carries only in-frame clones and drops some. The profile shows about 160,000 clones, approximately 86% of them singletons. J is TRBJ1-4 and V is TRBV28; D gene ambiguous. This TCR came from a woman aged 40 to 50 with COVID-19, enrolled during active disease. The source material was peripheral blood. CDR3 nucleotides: TGTGCCAGCAGTCCACCCGGAGGCGCGAGTGAAAAACTGTTTTTT. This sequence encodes CASSPPGGASEKLFF.